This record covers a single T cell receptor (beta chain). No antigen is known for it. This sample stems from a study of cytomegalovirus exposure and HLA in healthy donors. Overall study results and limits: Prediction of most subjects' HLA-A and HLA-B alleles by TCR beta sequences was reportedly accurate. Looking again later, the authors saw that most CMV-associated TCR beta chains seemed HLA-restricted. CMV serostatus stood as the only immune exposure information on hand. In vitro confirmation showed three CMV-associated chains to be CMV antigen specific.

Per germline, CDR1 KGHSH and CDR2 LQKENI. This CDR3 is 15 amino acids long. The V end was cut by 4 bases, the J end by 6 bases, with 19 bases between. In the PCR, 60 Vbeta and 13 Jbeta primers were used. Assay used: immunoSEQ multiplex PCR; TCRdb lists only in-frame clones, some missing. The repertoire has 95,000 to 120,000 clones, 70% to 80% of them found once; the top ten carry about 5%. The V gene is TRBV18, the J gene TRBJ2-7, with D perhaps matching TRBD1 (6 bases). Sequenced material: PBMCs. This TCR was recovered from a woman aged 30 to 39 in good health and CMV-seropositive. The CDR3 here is CASSQQTGTSSEQYF. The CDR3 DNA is TGTGCCAGCTCACAACAGACAGGAACCTCATCCGAGCAGTACTTC. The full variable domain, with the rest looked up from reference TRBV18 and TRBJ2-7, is NAGVMQNPRHLVRRRGQEARLRCSPMKGHSHVYWYRQLPEEGLKFMVYLQKENIIDESGMPKERFSAEFPKEGPSILRIQQVVRGDSAAYFCASSQQTGTSSEQYFGPGTRLTVT.